This TCR beta chain was observed in a study of blood T cell repertoires in COVID-19. Looking at the study overall: Acute and convalescent COVID-19 specimens originated in the United States, Italy and Spain. In each case, the material was cDNA or gDNA derived from T cells, B-cell-depleted T cells, or PBMCs.

Under the authors' procedure: It was from reference gene primer amplification that nucleated cell counts were estimated. The table came from immunoSEQ multiplex PCR; TCRdb's copy has only in-frame clones and leaves some out. V and J calls and clone size follow that table, whereas D and trimming were derived from the DNA. Of some 190,000 clones in the sample, 82% are singletons; the top ten hold more than 9%. Germline CDR1 and CDR2: MDHEN and SYDVKM. The ends lost 3 bases at V and 4 bases at J; junction bases unmatched: 7. This CDR3 has 15 amino acids. V is TRBV28 and J is TRBJ1-1; 8 positions match TRBD1. Input material: peripheral blood. The source is a woman older than 75 with active or convalescent COVID-19. The DNA of the CDR3 is TGTGCCAGCAGTTTTTACAGGGGGACTGGCACTGAAGCTTTCTTT. It specifies CASSFYRGTGTEAFF.